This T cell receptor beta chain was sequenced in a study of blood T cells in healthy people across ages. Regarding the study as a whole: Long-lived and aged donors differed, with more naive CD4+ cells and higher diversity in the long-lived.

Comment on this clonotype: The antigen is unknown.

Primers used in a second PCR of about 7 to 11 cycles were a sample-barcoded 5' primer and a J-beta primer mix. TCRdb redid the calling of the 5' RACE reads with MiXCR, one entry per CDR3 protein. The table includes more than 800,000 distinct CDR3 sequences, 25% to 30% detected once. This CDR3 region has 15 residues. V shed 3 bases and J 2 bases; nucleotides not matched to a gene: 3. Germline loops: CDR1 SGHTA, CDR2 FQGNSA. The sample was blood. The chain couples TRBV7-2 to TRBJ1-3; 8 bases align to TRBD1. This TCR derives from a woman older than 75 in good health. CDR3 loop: CASSLDRATGNTIYF. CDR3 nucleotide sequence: TGTGCCAGCAGCTTGGACAGGGCGACTGGAAACACCATATATTTT.